Sequencing of this TCR beta chain was carried out in a study of cytomegalovirus exposure and HLA in healthy donors. Study conclusions and caveats: The HLA-A and HLA-B alleles of most subjects were reportedly predicted accurately from TCR beta sequences.

PCR involved 60 Vbeta and 13 Jbeta primers. The table came from immunoSEQ multiplex PCR; TCRdb's copy has only in-frame clones and leaves some out. The table includes tens of thousands of clones, approximately 75% detected once. This clone has just a few counts. Its antigen is as yet unknown. CDR3 length: 16 residues. The V and J ends lost 4 bases and 0 bases, in that order; junction bases with no gene match: 5. Germline-derived CDR1 and CDR2 are SGHDT and YYEEEE. The TCR was taken from a woman in her forties in good health and CMV-seropositive. Sequences were obtained from PBMCs. V usage is TRBV5-6 and J usage is TRBJ1-4, with 8 bases aligning to TRBD1. CDR3 sequence (DNA): TGTGCCAGCAGCCAACAGGGGGTAACAACTAATGAAAAACTGTTTTTT. Translation gives CASSQQGVTTNEKLFF.